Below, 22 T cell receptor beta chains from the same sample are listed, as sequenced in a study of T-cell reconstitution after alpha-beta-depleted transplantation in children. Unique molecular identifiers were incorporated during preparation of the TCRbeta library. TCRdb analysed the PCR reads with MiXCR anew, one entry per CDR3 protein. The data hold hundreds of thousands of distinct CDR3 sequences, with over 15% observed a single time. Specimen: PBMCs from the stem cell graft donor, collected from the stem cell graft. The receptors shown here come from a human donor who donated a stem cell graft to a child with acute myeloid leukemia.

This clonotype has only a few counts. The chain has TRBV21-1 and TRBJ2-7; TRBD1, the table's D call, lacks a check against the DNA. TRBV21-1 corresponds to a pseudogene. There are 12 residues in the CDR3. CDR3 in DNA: TGTGCCAGCCACAGGCGTACCTACGAGCAGTACGTC. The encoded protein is CASHRRTYEQYV.

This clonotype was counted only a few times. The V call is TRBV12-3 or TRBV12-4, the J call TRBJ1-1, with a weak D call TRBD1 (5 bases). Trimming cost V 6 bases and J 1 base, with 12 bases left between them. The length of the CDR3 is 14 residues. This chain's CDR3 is CASSLTEQNTEAFF. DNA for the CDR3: TGTGCCAGCAGCTTGACAGAACAGAACACTGAAGCTTTCTTT.

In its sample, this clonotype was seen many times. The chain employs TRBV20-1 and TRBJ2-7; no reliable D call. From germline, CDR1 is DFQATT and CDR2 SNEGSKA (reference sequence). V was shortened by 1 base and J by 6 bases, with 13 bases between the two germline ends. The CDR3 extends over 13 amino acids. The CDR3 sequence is CSARGYQVAEQYV. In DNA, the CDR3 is TGCAGTGCTAGAGGCTATCAAGTTGCCGAGCAGTACGTC.

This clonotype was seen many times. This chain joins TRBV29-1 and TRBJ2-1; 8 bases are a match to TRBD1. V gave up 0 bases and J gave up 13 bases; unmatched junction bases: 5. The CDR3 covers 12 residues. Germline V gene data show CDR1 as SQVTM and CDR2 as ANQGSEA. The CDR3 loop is CSVEEDRVFQFF. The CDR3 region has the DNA TGCAGCGTTGAAGAGGACAGGGTCTTCCAGTTCTTC.

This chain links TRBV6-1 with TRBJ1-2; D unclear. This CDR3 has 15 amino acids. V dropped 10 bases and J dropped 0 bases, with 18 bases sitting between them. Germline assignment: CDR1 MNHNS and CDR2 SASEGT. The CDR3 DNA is TGTGCCACCCTATCTTCTCGAGCAGCTAACTATGGCTACACCTTC. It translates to CATLSSRAANYGYTF.

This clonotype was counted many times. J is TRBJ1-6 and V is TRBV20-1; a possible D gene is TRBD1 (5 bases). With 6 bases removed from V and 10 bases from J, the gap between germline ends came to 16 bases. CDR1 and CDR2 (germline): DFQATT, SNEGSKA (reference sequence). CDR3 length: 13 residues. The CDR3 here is CSAWGGGRSPLHF. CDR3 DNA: TGCAGTGCCTGGGGGGGGGGAAGGTCACCCCTCCACTTT.

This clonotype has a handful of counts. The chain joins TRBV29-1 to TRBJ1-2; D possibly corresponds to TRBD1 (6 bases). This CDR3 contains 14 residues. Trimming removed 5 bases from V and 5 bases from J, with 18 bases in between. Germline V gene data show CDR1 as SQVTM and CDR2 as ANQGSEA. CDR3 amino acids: CSVPRGGGLYGYTF. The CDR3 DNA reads TGCAGCGTTCCCCGTGGCGGGGGCTTGTATGGCTACACCTTC.

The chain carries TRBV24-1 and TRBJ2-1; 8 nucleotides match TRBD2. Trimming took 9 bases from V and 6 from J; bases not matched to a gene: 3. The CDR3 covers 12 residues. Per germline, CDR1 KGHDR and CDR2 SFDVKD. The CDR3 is CATSGGANEQFF. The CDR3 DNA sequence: TGTGCCACCTCCGGGGGGGCCAATGAGCAGTTCTTC.

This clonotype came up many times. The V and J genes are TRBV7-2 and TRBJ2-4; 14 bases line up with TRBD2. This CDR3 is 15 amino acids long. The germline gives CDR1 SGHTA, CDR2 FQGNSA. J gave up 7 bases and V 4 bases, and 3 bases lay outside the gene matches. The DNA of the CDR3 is TGTGCCAGCAGCTGGACTAGCGGGGGGAGGAACATTCAGTACTTC. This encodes CASSWTSGGRNIQYF.

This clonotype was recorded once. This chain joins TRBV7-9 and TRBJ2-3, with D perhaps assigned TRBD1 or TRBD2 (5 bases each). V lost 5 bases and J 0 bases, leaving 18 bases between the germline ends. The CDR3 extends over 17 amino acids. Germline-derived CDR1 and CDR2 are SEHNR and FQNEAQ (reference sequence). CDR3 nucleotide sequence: TGTGCCAGCAGCCGTGTATGGGGGATGGAGAGCACAGATACGCAGTATTTT. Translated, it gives CASSRVWGMESTDTQYF.

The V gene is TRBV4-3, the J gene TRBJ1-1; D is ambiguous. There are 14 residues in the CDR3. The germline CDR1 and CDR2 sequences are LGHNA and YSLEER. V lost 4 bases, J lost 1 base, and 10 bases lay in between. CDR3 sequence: CASSPGYRNTEAFF. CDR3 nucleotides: TGCGCCAGCAGCCCAGGTTACAGGAACACTGAAGCTTTCTTT.

Here the CDR3 DNA reads TGCAGTGCTGCGCCCCCTAGCGGGGGAATCACAGATACGCAGTATTTT. This gives the protein CSAAPPSGGITDTQYF. The rearrangement joins TRBV20-1 to TRBJ2-3; 10 nucleotides line up with TRBD2. The CDR3 runs 16 residues. The germline V gene has CDR1 DFQATT and CDR2 SNEGSKA (reference sequence). Losses at the gene ends were 5 bases for V and 2 bases for J; bases not matched to a gene: 10.

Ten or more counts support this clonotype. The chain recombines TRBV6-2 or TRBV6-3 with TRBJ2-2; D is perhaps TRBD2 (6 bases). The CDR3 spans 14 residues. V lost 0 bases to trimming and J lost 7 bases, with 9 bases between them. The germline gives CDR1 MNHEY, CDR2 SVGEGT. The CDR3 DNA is TGTGCCAGCAGTTACTCGGCTAGCGACGGGGAGCTGTTTTTT. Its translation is CASSYSASDGELFF.

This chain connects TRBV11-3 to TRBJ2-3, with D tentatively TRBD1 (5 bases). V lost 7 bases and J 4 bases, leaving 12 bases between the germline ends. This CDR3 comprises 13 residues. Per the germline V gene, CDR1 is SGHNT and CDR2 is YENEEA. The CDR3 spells CASTGQDPDTQYF. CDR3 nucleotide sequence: TGTGCCAGCACAGGGCAGGATCCAGATACGCAGTATTTT. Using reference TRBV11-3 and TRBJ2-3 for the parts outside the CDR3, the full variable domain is EAGVVQSPRYKIIEKKQPVAFWCNPISGHNTLYWYLQNLGQGPELLIRYENEEAVDDSQLPKDRFSAERLKGVDSTLKIQPAELGDSAVYLCASTGQDPDTQYFGPGTRLTVL.

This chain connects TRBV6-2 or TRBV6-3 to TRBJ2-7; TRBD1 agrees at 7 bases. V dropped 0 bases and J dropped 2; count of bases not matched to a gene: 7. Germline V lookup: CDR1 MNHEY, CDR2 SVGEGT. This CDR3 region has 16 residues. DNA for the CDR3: TGTGCCAGCAGTTACTCGAAGTTAGGGGGCGCCTACGAGCAGTACGTC. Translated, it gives CASSYSKLGGAYEQYV.

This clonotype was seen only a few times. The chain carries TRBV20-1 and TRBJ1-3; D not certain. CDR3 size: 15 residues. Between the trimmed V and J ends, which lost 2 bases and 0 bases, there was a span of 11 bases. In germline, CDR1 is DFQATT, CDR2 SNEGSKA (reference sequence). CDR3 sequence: CSARPWAASGNTIYF. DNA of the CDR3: TGCAGTGCTAGACCTTGGGCGGCCTCTGGAAACACCATATATTTT.

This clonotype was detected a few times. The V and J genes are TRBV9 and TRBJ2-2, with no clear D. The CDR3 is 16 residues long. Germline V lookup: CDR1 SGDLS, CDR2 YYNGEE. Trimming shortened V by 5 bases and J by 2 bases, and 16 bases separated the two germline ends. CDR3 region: CASSNHLPSNTGELFF. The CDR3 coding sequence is TGTGCCAGCAGTAATCACTTACCTAGTAACACCGGGGAGCTGTTTTTT.

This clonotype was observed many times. The CDR3 sequence: CASSFELEPQETQYF. DNA for the CDR3: TGTGCCAGCAGTTTCGAACTAGAGCCGCAAGAGACCCAGTACTTC. This rearrangement joins TRBV12-3 or TRBV12-4 to TRBJ2-5; D possibly corresponds to TRBD2 (5 bases). The CDR3 covers 15 residues. Trimming took 3 bases from V and 2 from J, leaving 13 bases between them.

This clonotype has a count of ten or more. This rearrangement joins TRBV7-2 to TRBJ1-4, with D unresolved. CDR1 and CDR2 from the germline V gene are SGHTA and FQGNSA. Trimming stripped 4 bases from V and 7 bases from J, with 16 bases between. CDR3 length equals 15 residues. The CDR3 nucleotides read TGTGCCAGCAGCTCTGAGGGAGTCGTGGGTGAAAAACTGTTTTTT. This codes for CASSSEGVVGEKLFF.

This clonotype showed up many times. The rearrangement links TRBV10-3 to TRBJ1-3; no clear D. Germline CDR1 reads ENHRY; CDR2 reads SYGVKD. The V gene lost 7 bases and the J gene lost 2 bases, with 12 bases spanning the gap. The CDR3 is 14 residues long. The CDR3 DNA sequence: TGTGCCATCACCCCTGGTGAGGCTGGAAACACCATATATTTT. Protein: CAITPGEAGNTIYF.

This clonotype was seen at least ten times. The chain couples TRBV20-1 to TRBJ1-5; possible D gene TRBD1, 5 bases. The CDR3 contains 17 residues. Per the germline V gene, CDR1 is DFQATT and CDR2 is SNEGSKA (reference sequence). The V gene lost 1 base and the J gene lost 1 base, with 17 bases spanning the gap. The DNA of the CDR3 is TGCAGTGCTAGAGGGGCAGGGAAGGGGAAAAGCAATCAGCCCCAGCATTTT. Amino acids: CSARGAGKGKSNQPQHF.

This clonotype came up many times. Here the CDR3 DNA reads TGCAGTGCTAGTGACACTCTTGAAGCTTTCTTT. This translates into CSASDTLEAFF. The chain has TRBV20-1 and TRBJ1-1; D unresolved. Trimming took 3 bases from V and 7 from J, leaving 9 bases between them. Germline CDR1 and CDR2: DFQATT and SNEGSKA (reference sequence). The CDR3 is 11 amino acids.